The T cell receptor (beta chain) described here comes from a study of cytomegalovirus exposure and HLA in healthy donors. Donors likely had unrecorded immune exposures despite being nominally healthy when sampled. Primers: 60 Vbeta forward and 13 Jbeta reverse. Profiling relied on immunoSEQ multiplex PCR, and the TCRdb table lists in-frame clones only, not all of them. This sample yields more than 85,000 clones, of which approximately 80% are seen a single time; around 7.2% belongs to the top ten. Germline-derived CDR1 and CDR2 are MNHEY and SMNVEV (reference sequence). This CDR3 region has 16 residues. Between the trimmed V and J ends, which lost 2 bases and 6 bases, there was a span of 19 bases.

The sequenced sample consisted of PBMCs. The receptor was isolated from a female donor in good health and CMV-seronegative. V is TRBV27 and J is TRBJ1-2; D is perhaps TRBD1 (5 bases). CDR3 sequence: CASSLRRAGQDNGYTF. CDR3 nucleotide sequence: TGTGCCAGCAGTTTAAGGAGGGCAGGACAAGATAATGGCTACACCTTC.